One sample yielded the 16 T cell receptor beta chains listed below, sequenced in a study of read filtering for tumor transcriptome and immune sequencing. The library was built from 400 ng RNA with molecular barcoded adaptors for alpha/delta and beta/gamma chains. TCRdb called the reads again in MiXCR, with one record for every CDR3 protein. The sample shows under 60,000 distinct CDR3 sequences, 15% to 20% of them seen only once. The sequencing input was a population of CD138-negative cells sorted from bone marrow. Source of these receptors: a donor aged 40 or older with multiple myeloma.

The rearrangement links TRBV20-1 to TRBJ1-2, with 8 bases that match TRBD1. V lost 1 base and J lost 10; bases outside the gene matches: 17. Germline lookup yields CDR1 DFQATT and CDR2 SNEGSKA (reference sequence). The CDR3 covers 16 residues. The CDR3 here is CSARGHGQGRGSSYTF. CDR3 DNA: TGCAGTGCTAGAGGGCATGGACAGGGTAGAGGTTCGTCCTACACCTTC.

This clonotype was seen a handful of times. The gene calls are TRBV27 and TRBJ1-2; D is unresolved. Germline V gene sequence: CDR1 MNHEY, CDR2 SMNVEV (reference sequence). V lost 5 bases and J 0 bases, leaving 16 bases between the germline ends. CDR3 length: 16 amino acids. The CDR3 DNA is TGTGCCAGCAGTCCGACCTTGGGCAGCTCTAACTATGGCTACACCTTC. This codes for CASSPTLGSSNYGYTF.

There are a few counts of this clonotype. This chain connects TRBV19 to TRBJ2-2; 7 bases align to TRBD2. V lost 10 bases, J lost 5 bases, and 13 bases stayed unmatched. Germline V gives CDR1 LNHDA, CDR2 SQIVND (reference sequence). The CDR3 extends over 15 amino acids. The CDR3 is CATKRGGSQTGELFF. The CDR3, as DNA: TGTGCCACCAAGAGGGGCGGGAGTCAAACCGGGGAGCTGTTTTTT. The variable domain in full, completed from reference TRBV19 and TRBJ2-2, reads DGGITQSPKYLFRKEGQNVTLSCEQNLNHDAMYWYRQDPGQGLRLIYYSQIVNDFQKGDIAEGYSVSREKKESFPLTVTSAQKNPTAFYLCATKRGGSQTGELFFGEGSRLTVL.

This clonotype appeared a few times. With a much larger clone just one base away, this may be a read error. The chain links TRBV29-1 to TRBJ2-5; TRBD1 might be the D (5 bases). CDR1 and CDR2 (germline): SQVTM, ANQGSEA. V shed 6 bases and J shed 1 base, with 9 bases lying between them. The CDR3 contains 12 residues. The CDR3 DNA is TGCAGCGTAGACAGAATCCAAGAGACCCAGTACTTC. Protein sequence: CSVDRIQETQYF.

This clonotype was recorded many times. V usage is TRBV5-6 and J usage is TRBJ2-7; D is perhaps TRBD2 (5 bases). CDR1 is SGHDT and CDR2 is YYEEEE in the germline V gene. There are 15 residues in the CDR3. V was trimmed by 4 bases and J by 2 bases, leaving 16 bases between them. The CDR3 nucleotides are TGTGCCAGCAGCGTGTTTGACGGGGAACCCTACGAGCAGTACTTC. Its translation: CASSVFDGEPYEQYF.

This clonotype was recorded a few times. It may be a read error: a sequence one base away is much more abundant. The chain uses TRBV5-1 and TRBJ2-1; maybe TRBD2 (6 bases). The CDR3 extends over 16 amino acids. The germline V gene has CDR1 SGHRS and CDR2 YFSETQ. The V end was cut by 7 bases, the J end by 7 bases, with 24 bases between. The CDR3 nucleotides are TGCGCCAGCGGCGCCCGTTCCTCGGGAGTTGGAAATGAGCAGTTCTTC. It encodes CASGARSSGVGNEQFF. Looking up the rest from reference TRBV5-1 and TRBJ2-1 gives the full variable domain: KAGVTQTPRYLIKTRGQQVTLSCSPISGHRSVSWYQQTPGQGLQFLFEYFSETQRNKGNFPGRFSGRQFSNSRSEMNVSTLELGDSALYLCASGARSSGVGNEQFFGPGTRLTVL.

This clonotype was seen ten or more times. The rearrangement links TRBV29-1 to TRBJ2-2; D is unresolved. CDR1 and CDR2 from the germline V gene are SQVTM and ANQGSEA. The CDR3 extends over 12 amino acids. Trimming removed 7 bases from V and 1 base from J, with 7 bases in between. CDR3 in amino acids: CSGGRNTGELFF. Here the CDR3 DNA reads TGCAGCGGGGGTAGGAACACCGGGGAGCTGTTTTTT.

As to this clonotype: A read error is possible here, since a much larger clone lies one base away. The V gene is TRBV29-1, the J gene TRBJ2-1; 9 nucleotides line up with TRBD1. Losses at the gene ends were 3 bases for V and 8 bases for J; bases not matched to a gene: 8. Germline V CDR1 and CDR2: SQVTM, ANQGSEA. This CDR3 is 14 amino acids long. The CDR3 bases are TGCAGCGTTGATACGACAGGGGGTAGGCATGAGCAGTTCTTC. Translating it yields CSVDTTGGRHEQFF.

V gene TRBV19 combines with J gene TRBJ2-1, with 13 nucleotides matching TRBD2. The germline V gene has CDR1 LNHDA and CDR2 SQIVND (reference sequence). The CDR3 contains 16 residues. V gave up 4 bases and J gave up 9 bases; unmatched junction bases: 9. The CDR3 coding sequence is TGTGCCAGTAGTACAATGGGACTAGCGGGACCCACTGAGCAGTTCTTC. Residues: CASSTMGLAGPTEQFF.

This clonotype is classed as medium-sized. The chain carries TRBV29-1 and TRBJ2-7, with TRBD2 matching over 7 bases. From germline, CDR1 is SQVTM and CDR2 ANQGSEA. The ends lost 4 bases at V and 3 bases at J; junction bases unmatched: 3. The CDR3 loop spans 12 amino acids. In DNA, the CDR3 is TGCAGCGTTGTGGGCGGGGGCTACGAGCAGTACTTC. Its protein product is CSVVGGGYEQYF.

Within the sample, this clonotype is medium-sized. This chain connects TRBV14 to TRBJ2-1; tentative D call: TRBD2 (5 bases). CDR3 size: 13 residues. Germline values: CDR1 SGHDN, CDR2 FVKESK. V lost 2 bases and J lost 12, with 14 bases in between. CDR3 DNA: TGTGCCAGCAGCCAAACTGGAAGGCTAGCGCAGTTCTTC. It translates to CASSQTGRLAQFF. Together with reference TRBV14 and TRBJ2-1, the CDR3 gives the full variable domain: EAGVTQFPSHSVIEKGQTVTLRCDPISGHDNLYWYRRVMGKEIKFLLHFVKESKQDESGMPNNRFLAERTGGTYSTLKVQPAELEDSGVYFCASSQTGRLAQFFGPGTRLTVL.

Turning to this clonotype: A much larger clone sits a single nucleotide away, making a read error possible. The chain links TRBV20-1 to TRBJ1-5; D may be TRBD1 (6 bases). This CDR3 is 13 amino acids long. CDR1 and CDR2 from the germline V gene are DFQATT and SNEGSKA (reference sequence). The CDR3 reads CSARGGRGQPLHF. CDR3 sequence (DNA): TGCAGTGCTAGGGGGGGGCGAGGTCAGCCCCTGCATTTT.

This clonotype was detected ten times or more. DNA of the CDR3: TGTGCCAGCAGCAAGGTGGGGAACTCCTATAATTCACCCCTCCACTTT. Residues: CASSKVGNSYNSPLHF. The gene calls are TRBV11-3 and TRBJ1-6; D is ambiguous. CDR1 and CDR2 (germline): SGHNT, YENEEA. Deletions cut 5 bases from V and 0 bases from J, with 11 bases between. The CDR3 sequence is 16 residues long.

Many counts were recorded for this clonotype. This chain uses TRBV5-1 with TRBJ2-7; TRBD2 aligns across 12 bases. Germline V CDR1 and CDR2: SGHRS, YFSETQ. The junction had 8 bases not matched to a gene; V was cut back by 3 bases and J by 4 bases. The CDR3 covers 16 residues. The CDR3 region has the DNA TGCGCCAGCAGCTCGGGACTAGCGGGTCCTTCTTACGAGCAGTACTTC. Translated: CASSSGLAGPSYEQYF.

About this clonotype itself: One end of the junction does not line up with germline, which may come from a read error. The chain uses TRBV5-1 and TRBJ2-1, with D tentatively TRBD2 (6 bases). Germline values: CDR1 SGHRS, CDR2 YFSETQ. The CDR3 is 17 amino acids. CDR3 coding DNA: TGCGCCACCAGCTCCCTCGGAGTAGCGGTAGGTCACGATGAGCAGATCTTC. Protein: CATSSLGVAVGHDEQIF.

In regard to this clonotype: A much larger clone differs from this one at a single base, so this may be a read error. This is likely a read error, given that the CDR3 carries no conserved phenylalanine or tryptophan at its end. Written as DNA, the CDR3 is TGTGCCAGCCACAGGAGAGTGAACACTGAAGCTTTCTCT. It yields the protein CASHRRVNTEAFS. V is TRBV7-9 and J is TRBJ1-1; possibly TRBD1 for D (5 bases). Trimming stripped 8 bases from V and 0 bases from J, with 10 bases between. The CDR3 is 13 amino acids. Germline V CDR1 and CDR2: SEHNR, FQNEAQ (reference sequence).